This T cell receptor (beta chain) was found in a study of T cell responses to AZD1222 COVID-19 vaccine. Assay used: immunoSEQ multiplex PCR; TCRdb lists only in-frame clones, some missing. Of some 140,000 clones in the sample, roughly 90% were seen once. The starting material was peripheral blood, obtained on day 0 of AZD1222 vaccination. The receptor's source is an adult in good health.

The CDR3 loop is CASSRTGAKNTEAFF. DNA of the CDR3: TGTGCCAGCTCACGCACAGGGGCGAAGAACACTGAAGCTTTCTTT. The chain links TRBV18 to TRBJ1-1, with 7 positions matching TRBD1. CDR3 length: 15 amino acids. The trim removed 4 bases at V and 1 base at J, leaving 6 bases unmatched. CDR1 and CDR2 from the germline V gene are KGHSH and LQKENI.